Given below is one T cell receptor beta chain in context. The sample comes from a study of cytomegalovirus exposure and HLA in healthy donors. PCR primers comprised 60 Vbeta and 13 Jbeta primers. TCRdb keeps only in-frame clones here, not all; method: immunoSEQ multiplex PCR. The profile shows around 150,000 clones, approximately 85% of them singletons. The source is a man aged 50-60 years in good health and CMV-seropositive. Sequenced input: PBMCs.

CDR3 sequence reads: CAWSVRVGTSGIYEQYF. The CDR3 DNA reads as TGTGCCTGGAGTGTACGGGTCGGGACTAGCGGGATCTACGAGCAGTACTTC. This chain connects TRBV30 to TRBJ2-7; TRBD2 aligns across 13 bases. V gave up 0 bases and J gave up 3 bases; unmatched junction bases: 8. The CDR3 covers 17 residues. Per the germline V gene, CDR1 is GTSNPN and CDR2 is SVGIG (reference sequence).